The clone carrying this T cell receptor (beta chain) has just a few counts. Its antigen is as yet unknown. The record originates from a study of CD8 T cells in ankylosing spondylitis. Study-wide results and caveats: Earlier literature documents some of the motif variants in reactive arthritis synovial fluid and blood.

Germline CDR1 SGHDT, CDR2 YYEEEE. Trimming shortened V by 4 bases and J by 5 bases, and 13 bases separated the two germline ends. CDR3 size: 13 residues. It was by quantitative 5'-RACE with molecular barcodes that TCR beta libraries were made. TCRdb called the 5' RACE reads again in MiXCR, with one record for every CDR3 protein. The top ten hold roughly 14% of the sample, which has 300,000 to 400,000 distinct CDR3 sequences, 20% to 25% seen once. The chain links TRBV5-6 to TRBJ2-7; the D gene is possibly TRBD2 (7 bases). This sequence originates from a male donor with ankylosing spondylitis or in good health (not recorded which). Source material: blood, either unsorted or a sorted T cell fraction (not recorded which). The CDR3 DNA is TGTGCCAGCAGCATCGGGGGGCCGAACGAGCAGTACTTC. Translating gives CASSIGGPNEQYF.